This T cell receptor (beta chain) was identified during a study of tumor and adjacent non-tumor tissue in lung cancer (dated by TCRdb to the late 2010s). Broadly, across the study: Patients with adenocarcinoma (about twelve), squamous cell carcinoma (2) and small cell lung cancer (1) were included in the cohort. Sequencing generated a total of 125,075,908 productive TCRbeta reads, averaging around 4 million reads per sample. Ages among the 15 or so patients ranged from about 30 to 85 years, there were some 10 men and 5 women, and disease was at TNM stage I to III. The study compared bulk TCRbeta repertoires between lung tumor tissue and matched distant non-tumor lung tissue from about 14 lung cancer patients. TCRbeta CDR3 sequencing was performed on about 29 paired specimens, with one tumor sample and one normal lung sample collected per patient.

This clonotype was counted a single time. Its antigen is not yet known. Qualities for individual bases were not recorded, and no much larger clone is one base off. A read on its own is weak evidence. The CDR3 holds 16 amino acids from the cysteine to the phenylalanine. Only the CDR3 DNA is retained, 48 bases long and in frame from the first base. The CDR1 and CDR2 encoded by the germline V gene (reference sequence) are SGHNT and YYREEE. A distance of 16 bases separates the germline ends of V and J, which lose 4 bases and 0 bases respectively. Bulk unsorted tissue served as the source for RNA extraction, and RNA quality was assessed using a NanoDrop ND-1000 and an Agilent 2100. The normal lung samples consisted of distant non-tumor tissue collected more than 3 cm from the tumor edge. The donors were newly diagnosed lung cancer patients admitted for thoracic surgery in China from August to November 2014 who had not received prior chemotherapy. Patients with previous radiotherapy or chemotherapy, or with another concurrent cancer, were excluded from the study. Surgical tissue pieces of about 1-2.1 cm3 were preserved in RNAlater solution and were kept at -80 degrees C until use.

The library was generated by multiplex PCR. The reads were generated on an Illumina HiSeq 2500. Following protocols modified from ARM-PCR, the researchers constructed TCRbeta libraries through three rounds of nested PCR with primers (Table S4). PCR products of 200-500 bp were gel-excised and purified with the QIAquick gel extraction kit before sequencing. On the study's bioinformatics: Reads were cleaned using Trimmomatic, were merged into complete CDR3 sequences using FLASH, and were assigned to V(D)J germline segments using MiTCR. Clonal diversity was computed as the inverse Simpson's index with VDJtools. In-frame sequences without a premature stop codon were defined as productive reads. In-frame beta chains were kept once TCRdb had trimmed the public reads at Q25 with fastp and called clones with MiXCR. Identical CDR3 proteins give one entry, which carries the most common genes and DNA. TCRdb's processing, not the authors', yielded these V and J calls. Present in this sample are 45,000 or so distinct CDR3 sequences, approximately 60% of which were seen just once. The ten largest clones take up roughly 20% of the sample.

The paper's findings and limits, for the study overall: Younger patients had significantly higher TCR diversity, and higher tumor TCR diversity was associated with shorter overall and disease-free survival. The top 100 clones made up a significantly larger cumulative share of the repertoire in normal lung than in tumor tissue. Only roughly 16 patients were in the cohort, and the authors stated that larger samples and more detailed clinical data are needed. Tumor tissue showed significantly greater TCR diversity (inverse Simpson) than normal lung tissue (431.37 vs 166.20, P = 0.0075, Mann-Whitney U test). The sequencing platform is not named in the methods, and unique molecular identifiers are not mentioned. Peripheral blood was not sequenced, so blood TCRbeta repertoires in these lung cancer patients were not examined.

This chain joins TRBV5-4 to TRBJ1-1; possibly the D gene is TRBD1, per 5 matching bases. The receptor was derived from a woman aged 40 to 49 with non-small cell lung cancer. Sequenced sample: distant non-tumor lung tissue. The nucleotides are TGTGCCAGCAGCATCAGGGACGGACCGATGAACACTGAAGCTTTCTTT. This codes for CASSIRDGPMNTEAFF.